This record looks at one TCR beta chain sequence and its context. Its specificity is not known. Germline V gives CDR1 MGHDK, CDR2 SYGVNS. With 4 bases clipped from V and 5 bases from J, the junction kept 5 bases outside the gene matches. The CDR3 runs to 14 residues. This sample is part of a study of Ad26.COV2.S vaccination and SARS-CoV-2 variants. Study results and caveats: Greater spike-specific TCR breadth was seen in vaccine recipients than in placebo recipients.

Clones were sequenced by immunoSEQ multiplex PCR, and TCRdb holds only the in-frame ones, with some missing. The sample gives about 350,000 clones, around 92% of which show up once; 3% to 5% is in the top ten. The V and J genes are TRBV25-1 and TRBJ1-2, with TRBD1 matching 9 bases. The receptor was isolated from a human donor who had recovered from COVID-19. The sequences come from peripheral blood, collected after recovery from COVID-19. The CDR3 spells CASSVTGTGYGYTF. The CDR3 nucleotides are TGTGCCAGCAGTGTAACCGGGACAGGGTATGGCTACACCTTC.